These T cell receptor beta chains were read from a single sample in a study of T-cell reconstitution after alpha-beta-depleted transplantation in children. One entry per CDR3 protein results from TCRdb running MiXCR on the PCR reads. This sample has approximately 240,000 distinct CDR3 sequences; 8% to 9.5% occur once, and the top ten carry over 5.5%. Sequencing was performed on PBMCs from the stem cell graft donor, taken from the stem cell graft. The receptors were sampled from a human donor who donated a stem cell graft to a child with acute lymphoblastic leukemia. CDR3s include the opening cysteine and the closing phenylalanine or tryptophan. The order of the fields is V gene, J gene, D gene, clone size, CDR3 DNA, CDR3 protein. A D gene is named only where the DNA matches it firmly. Size tells how often a clone was seen (once, few, many) or the class of an expanded clone, and some rows leave it out.

TRBV18,TRBJ2-1,TRBD2,few,TGTGCCAGCTCACCACCTGGACTAGCGGGGACGTCCTACAATGAGCAGTTCTTC,CASSPPGLAGTSYNEQFF
TRBV6-2/TRBV6-3,TRBJ2-3,TRBD2,.,TGTGCCAGCAGTTACTCGCTAGCGGGACCAGATACGCAGTATTTT,CASSYSLAGPDTQYF
TRBV5-1,TRBJ2-1,TRBD2,many,TGCGCCAGCAGCTTGGGGCTAGCGGGGATCTACAATGAGCAGTTCTTC,CASSLGLAGIYNEQFF
TRBV15,TRBJ1-5,TRBD1,.,TGTGCCACCAGCATGGACAGGAGTAGCAATCAGCCCCAGCATTTT,CATSMDRSSNQPQHF
TRBV2,TRBJ1-2,.,few,TGTGCCAGCAGTGAGACTAGCTGGGGTGGCTACACCTTC,CASSETSWGGYTF
TRBV2,TRBJ2-4,TRBD2,.,TGTGCCAGCAGTAGCGAGCGGGGGGAAAACATTCAGTACTTC,CASSSERGENIQYF
TRBV3-1,TRBJ1-5,.,few,TGTGCCAGCAGCCAGAGGGGGGGACGGGGCAATCAGCCCCAGCATTTT,CASSQRGGRGNQPQHF
TRBV5-1,TRBJ2-1,TRBD2,.,TGCGCCAGCAGCCTGGGGGGGAGTGAGCAGTTCTTC,CASSLGGSEQFF
TRBV5-1,TRBJ1-2,.,.,TGCGCCAGCAGCTTGGCCAGGGACGGCTACACCTTC,CASSLARDGYTF
TRBV3-1,TRBJ1-1,.,.,TGTACCAGCAGTCGACATCTAGACACTGAAGCTTTCTTT,CTSSRHLDTEAFF
TRBV7-2,TRBJ1-1,.,few,TGTGCCAGCAGCCCACGACCCTTGACAGCCATGAACACTGAAGCTTTCTTT,CASSPRPLTAMNTEAFF
TRBV5-1,TRBJ2-1,.,few,TGCGCCAGCTCCCTGGACAACCCTTACAATGAGCAGTTCTTC,CASSLDNPYNEQFF
TRBV7-2,TRBJ1-2,.,few,TGTGCCAGCAGCTTAGGGCAGGACCCCCTTTGGGGCTACACCTTC,CASSLGQDPLWGYTF
TRBV12-3/TRBV12-4,TRBJ1-2,.,.,TGTGCCATCCGATCCCTTGTCAGGGGCTATGGCTACACCTTC,CAIRSLVRGYGYTF
TRBV10-3,TRBJ1-6,.,few,TGTGCCATCGGCGACCATGGGAACTATAATTCACCCCTCCACTTT,CAIGDHGNYNSPLHF
TRBV3-1,TRBJ1-3,.,.,TGTGCCAGCAGCCCACGAAGCCGCTCTGGAAACACCATATATTTT,CASSPRSRSGNTIYF
TRBV29-1,TRBJ2-5,.,many,TGCAGCGTGGTAGGTTTGAGCGACCAAGAGACCCAGTACTTC,CSVVGLSDQETQYF
TRBV11-2,TRBJ2-5,.,few,TGTGCCAGCAGCGTCGGGACATCCCAAGAGACCCAGTACTTC,CASSVGTSQETQYF
TRBV5-1,TRBJ2-7,.,.,TGCGCCAGCAGCTTGGAGGTGGGACGGAACGCCTACGAGCAGTACTTC,CASSLEVGRNAYEQYF
TRBV25-1,TRBJ1-2,TRBD1,many,TGTGCCAGCAGTGACCGGGACAGGGTCAATGGCTACACCTTC,CASSDRDRVNGYTF
TRBV10-3,TRBJ2-2,.,.,TGTGCCATCAGTGGCGAAGATGCCAAGGAGCTGTTTTTT,CAISGEDAKELFF
TRBV27,TRBJ2-6,.,.,TGTGCCAGCAGGATTAACGGGGCCAACGTCCTGACTTTC,CASRINGANVLTF
TRBV6-2/TRBV6-3,TRBJ2-5,.,.,TGTGCCAGCAAGAGGGGCGTCTGGGGAGAGACCCAGTACTTC,CASKRGVWGETQYF
TRBV5-1,TRBJ2-5,.,few,TGCGCCAGCAGCCGGGGGACCCCGCGGGAGACCCAGTACTTC,CASSRGTPRETQYF
TRBV11-2,TRBJ2-7,.,few,TGTGCCAGCAGCTGGACCTCCTACGAGCAGTACTTC,CASSWTSYEQYF
TRBV7-9,TRBJ1-5,.,few,TGTGCCAGCAGCTTAGTTCAAGGCCTAGGTAGGAACAGCGATCAGCCCCAGCATTTT,CASSLVQGLGRNSDQPQHF
TRBV7-2,TRBJ2-2,TRBD1,many,TGTGCCAGCAGCTTAGCCGGGACAGATAACACCGGGGAGCTGTTTTTT,CASSLAGTDNTGELFF
TRBV7-9,TRBJ1-4,.,.,TGTGCCAGCAGCAAGGAGGCCTTGGAGGAAAAACTGTTTTTT,CASSKEALEEKLFF
TRBV27,TRBJ1-3,.,.,TGTGCCAGCAAGCCTGACTCTGGAAACACCATATATTTT,CASKPDSGNTIYF
TRBV28,TRBJ2-1,TRBD1,many,TGTGCCAGCAGTTTTGAGGGGGCTGGTTCCCATGAGCAGTTCTTC,CASSFEGAGSHEQFF
TRBV12-3/TRBV12-4,TRBJ2-4,.,many,TGTGCCAGCAGCCGACAAAAAGTGGTTCAGTACTTC,CASSRQKVVQYF
TRBV5-1,TRBJ1-4,TRBD1,many,TGCGCCAGCAGCATTGACTTGGACAGGACTAATGAAAAACTGTTTTTT,CASSIDLDRTNEKLFF
TRBV11-1,TRBJ2-2,TRBD1,once,TGTGCCAGCAGCCTTTCCGGGACAGGGGGCTCGAACACCGGGGAGCTGTTTTTT,CASSLSGTGGSNTGELFF
TRBV5-5,TRBJ2-7,.,.,TGTGCCAGCAGCTTGTCGGGCGGGGATACCTACGAGCAGTACTTC,CASSLSGGDTYEQYF
TRBV10-3,TRBJ2-7,.,many,TGTGCCATCAGTGAGGGAGGGAACAGCGGTACCTACGAGCAGTACTTC,CAISEGGNSGTYEQYF
TRBV7-2,TRBJ1-4,.,few,TGTGCCAGCAGCTCGGCGGGGATAACTAATGAAAAACTGTTTTTT,CASSSAGITNEKLFF
TRBV3-1,TRBJ2-2,TRBD1,many,TGTGCCAGCAGCCAAAACACAGGGGACGGGGAGCTGTTTTTT,CASSQNTGDGELFF
TRBV4-3,TRBJ1-1,.,many,TGCGCCAGCAGCCAAGGACTCTTTGGGACGGACAGTTACACTGAAGCTTTCTTT,CASSQGLFGTDSYTEAFF
TRBV29-1,TRBJ2-2,TRBD2,many,TGCAGCGTTTCAGGACTAGCGGGGGAGAACACCGGGGAGCTGTTTTTT,CSVSGLAGENTGELFF
TRBV4-1,TRBJ2-7,TRBD1,many,TGCGCCAGCAGCCAAGATTGGACAGGGGCCGGCGAGCAGTACTTC,CASSQDWTGAGEQYF
TRBV5-6,TRBJ1-1,TRBD1,few,TGTGCCAGCAGCCAGACAGGGGACAAGACTGAAGCTTTCTTT,CASSQTGDKTEAFF
TRBV20-1,TRBJ1-2,.,.,TGCAGCGCTAGGGCCCCAGGGATTGGCTATGGCTACACCTTC,CSARAPGIGYGYTF
TRBV7-6,TRBJ1-1,.,few,TGTGCCAGCAGCTTTAATGAGGGGAGGATGAACACTGAAGCTTTCTTT,CASSFNEGRMNTEAFF
TRBV30,TRBJ1-1,.,.,TGTGCCTGGAGTAGGTCGTCGTGGCAGATAAACACTGAAGCTTTCTTT,CAWSRSSWQINTEAFF
TRBV20-1,TRBJ2-7,.,few,TGCAGTGCTAAAGGGACTTCGTGGAGCTCCTACGAGCAGTACTTC,CSAKGTSWSSYEQYF
TRBV2,TRBJ2-1,TRBD2,many,TGTGCCAGCAGGGGGGGGACTAGCGGGGTCTTTCACAATGAGCAGTTCTTC,CASRGGTSGVFHNEQFF
TRBV5-4,TRBJ1-1,.,few,TGTGCCAGCAGAGTTAAGATGAACACTGAAGCTTTCTTT,CASRVKMNTEAFF